A selection of T cell receptor beta chains follows, all from one sample in a study of blood T cell repertoires in COVID-19. The repertoire was sequenced with immunoSEQ multiplex PCR; TCRdb's copy has only in-frame clones and lacks some. The sample records roughly 90,000 clones, approximately 86% being singletons. Sequenced sample: peripheral blood. These receptors were collected from a woman of 80 years or more with COVID-19, enrolled during active disease. The CDR3 runs from the conserved cysteine through the conserved F or W. A D gene is named only where the DNA matches it firmly. Expanded clones get a size class; other rows say once, few or many, or leave the size out.

cdr3_nt	cdr3_aa	v_call	clone_size	d_call	j_call
TGTGCCAGCAGTCCCCGGACTAGGCTGGGGGAGCAGTACTTC	CASSPRTRLGEQYF	TRBV27	NA	TRBD2	TRBJ2-7
TGTGCCAGCAGTTTTGGTAGGGGGGGATTCTACGAGCAGTACTTC	CASSFGRGGFYEQYF	TRBV6-5	once	NA	TRBJ2-7
TGTGCCAGCAGCCGGGGACAGGTCGGCTACAATGAGCAGTTCTTC	CASSRGQVGYNEQFF	TRBV7-9	NA	TRBD1	TRBJ2-1
TGCGCCAGCAGCTTGGGCGGGAGTGGTTACGAGCAGTACTTC	CASSLGGSGYEQYF	TRBV5-1	NA	TRBD2	TRBJ2-7
TGTGCCAGCAGCTTAATCCCTGGACTAGCGGGAGGGGACTACTACGAGCAGTACTTC	CASSLIPGLAGGDYYEQYF	TRBV7-3	NA	TRBD2	TRBJ2-7
TGCGCCAGCAGCTTGGCTCCGGGACAGGGCTACGAGCAGTACTTC	CASSLAPGQGYEQYF	TRBV5-1	NA	TRBD1	TRBJ2-7
TGTGCCAGCAGCTTCGCTAGGTCGAACTATGGCTACACCTTC	CASSFARSNYGYTF	TRBV7-9	NA	NA	TRBJ1-2
TGTGCCAGCAGGTCCGGGACAGGGGCCTGGAACACTGAAGCTTTCTTT	CASRSGTGAWNTEAFF	TRBV5-6	NA	TRBD1	TRBJ1-1
TGTGCCAGCAGCTTAAGGCAGGGGGCTGACACCGGGGAGCTGTTTTTT	CASSLRQGADTGELFF	TRBV11-3	NA	TRBD1	TRBJ2-2
TGCGCCAGCAGCTTGGGGATAGCGGGTGGGGCAGATACGCAGTATTTT	CASSLGIAGGADTQYF	TRBV5-1	NA	TRBD2	TRBJ2-3
TGTGCCAGCAGTAAACAGGGCTATGGCTACACCTTC	CASSKQGYGYTF	TRBV28	NA	NA	TRBJ1-2
TGTGCCAGTAGTATAGGTCCCAGGGGGCCTCAAGATACGCAGTATTTT	CASSIGPRGPQDTQYF	TRBV19	NA	TRBD1	TRBJ2-3
TGCGCCAGCAGCCGCCCGGGGACAGGGTTTGGCTACACCTTC	CASSRPGTGFGYTF	TRBV5-1	NA	TRBD1	TRBJ1-2
TGCAGTGCTCGGGGGAACACTGAAGCTTTCTTT	CSARGNTEAFF	TRBV20-1	few	NA	TRBJ1-1
TGTGCCAGCAGCTCACAATTCACTAGCGGGGGACACACCGGGGAGCTGTTTTTT	CASSSQFTSGGHTGELFF	TRBV6-7	NA	TRBD2	TRBJ2-2